Presented here are 12 T cell receptor beta chains from one specimen sequenced in a study of CD8 T cells in Susac syndrome. RNA, at about 0.45 to 1 ug, was reverse transcribed with random hexamers. MiXCR, applied by TCRdb to the immunoSEQ multiplex PCR reads, yields one record per CDR3 protein. The repertoire has tens of thousands of distinct CDR3 sequences, 85% to 95% of them found once; the top ten carry 0.25% to 0.35%. The material sequenced was CD8+ T cells from PBMCs. All receptors derive from a human donor in good health.

V gene TRBV5-4 combines with J gene TRBJ2-1; 10 nucleotides align to TRBD2. Trimming removed 3 bases from V and 8 bases from J; junction bases left unmatched: 8. Per the germline V gene, CDR1 is SGHNT and CDR2 is YYREEE (reference sequence). There are 15 residues in the CDR3. CDR3 DNA sequence: TGTGCCAGCAGCTCGGGACTAGCGACGGACGATGAGCAGTTCTTC. Translation gives CASSSGLATDDEQFF.

V gene TRBV12-3 or TRBV12-4 combines with J gene TRBJ2-7; D is perhaps TRBD1 (6 bases). V lost 6 bases to trimming and J lost 5 bases, with 20 bases between them. CDR3 length equals 15 residues. CDR3 bases: TGTGCCAGCAGCCATACCTTGGGGGCGCGGGACGAGCAGTACTTC. This codes for CASSHTLGARDEQYF.

The chain couples TRBV25-1 to TRBJ2-7; the D is unclear. The CDR3 is 15 amino acids. V was clipped by 4 bases and J by 5 bases, with 18 bases between them. Germline CDR1 is MGHDK and CDR2 is SYGVNS. The CDR3: CASSAPRRALNEQYF. The CDR3 DNA sequence: TGTGCCAGCAGTGCCCCCCGTAGGGCGTTGAACGAGCAGTACTTC.

The chain recombines TRBV19 with TRBJ2-3; TRBD2 aligns across 8 bases. The V and J ends lost 7 bases and 4 bases, in that order; junction bases with no gene match: 22. The CDR3 consists of 19 residues. Germline V gene lookup returns CDR1 LNHDA and CDR2 SQIVND (reference sequence). In DNA form, the CDR3 reads TGTGCCAGTATTCTCGCACCCAGCGGGGGCCCATCAGGCGCAGATACGCAGTATTTT. This gives the protein CASILAPSGGPSGADTQYF.

The chain recombines TRBV29-1 with TRBJ1-2; tentative D call: TRBD1 (5 bases). The V and J ends lost 1 base and 0 bases respectively, with 15 bases between them. The V gene's germline CDR1 is SQVTM and CDR2 ANQGSEA. There are 16 residues in the CDR3. CDR3 DNA sequence: TGCAGCGTTGAAGGTCCCCCGGACAAGACTAACTATGGCTACACCTTC. It specifies CSVEGPPDKTNYGYTF.

The rearrangement joins TRBV6-6 to TRBJ1-5, with 7 bases that match TRBD1. CDR3 length: 16 amino acids. Trimming took 2 bases from V and 1 from J; bases not matched to a gene: 5. Germline assignment: CDR1 MNHNY and CDR2 SVGAGI (reference sequence). DNA for the CDR3: TGTGCCAGCAGTTACAAGGGGGCTCGGAGCAATCAGCCCCAGCATTTT. It yields the protein CASSYKGARSNQPQHF.

This chain joins TRBV14 and TRBJ2-1; no reliable D call. CDR1 is SGHDN and CDR2 is FVKESK in the germline V gene. V lost 0 bases and J lost 6, with 3 bases in between. The CDR3 length is 12 residues. CDR3 protein: CASSQDGNEQFF. CDR3 coding DNA: TGTGCCAGCAGCCAAGATGGCAATGAGCAGTTCTTC.

The rearrangement uses TRBV20-1 and TRBJ2-7; 7 bases map to TRBD1. The CDR3 consists of 15 residues. Trimming cost V 3 bases and J 7 bases; bases outside gene matches: 15. CDR1 DFQATT and CDR2 SNEGSKA come from the germline V gene (reference sequence). This CDR3 is CSARGPRDSALEQYF. CDR3 DNA: TGCAGTGCTAGGGGACCTCGGGACAGCGCATTGGAGCAGTACTTC.

The chain uses TRBV15 and TRBJ1-3; 7 nucleotides line up with TRBD1. Unmatched junction bases numbered 9, after V lost 6 bases and J lost 7 bases. The CDR3 loop spans 14 amino acids. Germline V gene data show CDR1 as LNHNV and CDR2 as YYDKDF (reference sequence). CDR3 loop: CATSTDRNENTIYF. CDR3 bases: TGTGCCACCAGTACGGACAGGAATGAGAACACCATATATTTT.

V usage is TRBV5-6 and J usage is TRBJ2-7; D is unclear. V lost 6 bases and J lost 3, with 16 bases in between. Germline V lookup: CDR1 SGHDT, CDR2 YYEEEE. This CDR3 comprises 14 residues. For the CDR3, the DNA is TGTGCCAGCACCTTCGGTGCAGGAGACTACGAGCAGTACTTC. Translating it yields CASTFGAGDYEQYF.

V is TRBV7-6 and J is TRBJ2-1, with TRBD2 matching 8 bases. Germline-derived CDR1 and CDR2 are SGHVS and FNYEAQ. The junction had 8 bases not matched to a gene; V was cut back by 3 bases and J by 4 bases. CDR3 size: 16 residues. CDR3 protein: CASSFNSRGAYNEQFF. CDR3 sequence (DNA): TGTGCCAGCAGCTTTAACTCGCGGGGGGCTTACAATGAGCAGTTCTTC.

The chain carries TRBV12-3 or TRBV12-4 and TRBJ2-7, with TRBD2 as a possible D gene (6 bases). The CDR3 extends over 13 amino acids. Trimming stripped 1 base from V and 3 bases from J, with 7 bases between. The chain's CDR3 is CASSLVGGYEQYF. CDR3 nucleotide sequence: TGTGCCAGCAGTTTAGTCGGGGGCTACGAGCAGTACTTC.